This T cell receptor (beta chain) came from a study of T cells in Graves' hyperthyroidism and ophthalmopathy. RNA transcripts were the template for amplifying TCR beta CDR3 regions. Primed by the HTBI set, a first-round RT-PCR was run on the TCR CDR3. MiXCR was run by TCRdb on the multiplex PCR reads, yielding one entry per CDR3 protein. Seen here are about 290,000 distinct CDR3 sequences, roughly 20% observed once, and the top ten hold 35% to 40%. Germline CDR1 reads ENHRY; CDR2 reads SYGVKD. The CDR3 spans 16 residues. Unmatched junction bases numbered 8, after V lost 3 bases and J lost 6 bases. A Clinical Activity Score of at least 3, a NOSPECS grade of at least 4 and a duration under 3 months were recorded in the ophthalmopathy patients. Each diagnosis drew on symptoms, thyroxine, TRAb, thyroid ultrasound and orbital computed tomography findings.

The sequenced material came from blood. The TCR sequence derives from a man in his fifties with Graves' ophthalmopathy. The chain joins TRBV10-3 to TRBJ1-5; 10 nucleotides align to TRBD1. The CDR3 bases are TGTGCCATCAGTGACTGGACAGGGGGATTAGGTCAGCCCCAGCATTTT. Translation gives CAISDWTGGLGQPQHF.